Listed below are T cell receptor beta chains from one sample, sequenced in a study of cytomegalovirus exposure and HLA in healthy donors. Data came from immunoSEQ multiplex PCR; TCRdb stores just in-frame clones and leaves some out. The data contain around 150,000 clones, approximately 79% of them singletons. Sequencing used PBMCs. The receptor set was obtained from a man in his fifties in good health and CMV-seropositive. Both conserved end residues are part of each CDR3. Fields, in order: D gene, V gene, clone size, J gene, CDR3 protein, CDR3 DNA. A D gene is named only where the DNA matches it firmly. The size entry is marked missing in some rows and otherwise reads once, few, many or a size class.

D: TRBD2
V: TRBV13
size: few
J: TRBJ2-3
CDR3: CASSRATSIVTDTQYF
DNA: TGTGCCAGCAGCCGAGCGACTAGCATAGTCACAGATACGCAGTATTTT

D: -
V: TRBV19
size: -
J: TRBJ1-3
CDR3: CASSIDLPGSGNTIYF
DNA: TGTGCCAGTAGTATAGATCTCCCCGGGTCTGGAAACACCATATATTTT

D: TRBD2
V: TRBV7-9
size: -
J: TRBJ2-3
CDR3: CASSPAGALTDTQYF
DNA: TGTGCCAGCAGCCCAGCGGGGGCCCTAACAGATACGCAGTATTTT

D: TRBD2
V: TRBV5-1
size: -
J: TRBJ2-1
CDR3: CASSFGAGGTYNEQFF
DNA: TGCGCCAGCAGCTTCGGGGCGGGGGGTACCTACAATGAGCAGTTCTTC

D: -
V: TRBV18
size: -
J: TRBJ1-3
CDR3: CASSPIRGIAGNTIYF
DNA: TGTGCCAGCTCACCGATTCGCGGGATTGCTGGAAACACCATATATTTT

D: -
V: TRBV13
size: once
J: TRBJ2-1
CDR3: CASSLEQSGNEQFF
DNA: TGTGCCAGCAGCTTAGAACAGAGTGGGAATGAGCAGTTCTTC

D: -
V: TRBV7-2
size: -
J: TRBJ2-2
CDR3: CASSLSSAGTGELFF
DNA: TGTGCCAGCAGCTTATCCTCAGCGGGCACCGGGGAGCTGTTTTTT

D: -
V: TRBV28
size: -
J: TRBJ2-3
CDR3: CASSLGGTYTDTQYF
DNA: TGTGCCAGCAGTTTAGGGGGGACCTACACAGATACGCAGTATTTT

D: -
V: TRBV9
size: -
J: TRBJ1-1
CDR3: CASSPRTANTEAFF
DNA: TGTGCCAGCAGCCCGAGGACAGCGAACACTGAAGCTTTCTTT

D: -
V: TRBV7-3
size: -
J: TRBJ1-1
CDR3: CSSSLMAGKSVTEAFF
DNA: TGTTCCAGCAGCTTAATGGCAGGGAAAAGTGTCACTGAAGCTTTCTTT

D: -
V: TRBV6-5
size: few
J: TRBJ2-1
CDR3: CASIRSRQEQFF
DNA: TGTGCCAGCATCAGGTCTAGACAGGAGCAGTTCTTC

D: -
V: TRBV30
size: -
J: TRBJ1-3
CDR3: CAWSVLVTMAGNTIYF
DNA: TGTGCCTGGAGTGTTTTAGTCACGATGGCTGGAAACACCATATATTTT

D: TRBD1
V: TRBV6-5
size: -
J: TRBJ1-5
CDR3: CASRIIGTGDQPQHF
DNA: TGTGCCAGCAGAATAATAGGGACAGGGGATCAGCCCCAGCATTTT

D: -
V: TRBV19
size: -
J: TRBJ2-6
CDR3: CASSITPSTGANVLTF
DNA: TGTGCCAGTAGTATAACCCCCAGTACCGGGGCCAACGTCCTGACTTTC

D: TRBD1
V: TRBV29-1
size: -
J: TRBJ1-5
CDR3: CSVGQGLNQPQHF
DNA: TGCAGCGTTGGACAGGGATTAAATCAGCCCCAGCATTTT

D: TRBD2
V: TRBV6-5
size: -
J: TRBJ2-3
CDR3: CASSSVGLVDTQYF
DNA: TGTGCCAGCAGTTCCGTAGGACTAGTCGATACGCAGTATTTT

D: -
V: TRBV28
size: few
J: TRBJ1-1
CDR3: CASYTGGVGTEAFF
DNA: TGTGCCAGCTACACGGGCGGGGTAGGCACTGAAGCTTTCTTT

D: -
V: TRBV18
size: -
J: TRBJ2-3
CDR3: CASSPGLGLGPSTDTQYF
DNA: TGTGCCAGCTCACCCGGCCTCGGACTTGGACCTAGCACAGATACGCAGTATTTT

D: -
V: TRBV6-5
size: -
J: TRBJ2-3
CDR3: CASSYSMSGADTQYF
DNA: TGTGCCAGCAGTTACTCGATGTCAGGGGCAGATACGCAGTATTTT

D: -
V: TRBV4-2
size: -
J: TRBJ1-4
CDR3: CASSPVPGNEKLFF
DNA: TGTGCCAGCAGTCCAGTCCCGGGGAATGAAAAACTGTTTTTT

D: TRBD1
V: TRBV19
size: -
J: TRBJ1-6
CDR3: CASRNIEWTGGRSPLHF
DNA: TGTGCCAGTAGGAACATCGAATGGACAGGGGGCCGATCACCCCTCCACTTT

D: -
V: TRBV5-5
size: few
J: TRBJ2-1
CDR3: CASSLGQGPYNEQFF
DNA: TGTGCCAGCAGCTTGGGGCAGGGCCCCTACAATGAGCAGTTCTTC

D: -
V: TRBV4-2
size: -
J: TRBJ2-3
CDR3: CASSQDPGILDTQYF
DNA: TGTGCCAGCAGCCAAGATCCCGGGATTCTCGATACGCAGTATTTT

D: -
V: TRBV15
size: -
J: TRBJ2-1
CDR3: CATSRDLVDNEQFF
DNA: TGTGCCACCAGCAGAGATTTAGTAGACAATGAGCAGTTCTTC

D: TRBD1
V: TRBV6-6
size: -
J: TRBJ1-4
CDR3: CASSSPTGANEKLFF
DNA: TGTGCCAGCAGTTCTCCGACAGGGGCTAATGAAAAACTGTTTTTT

D: TRBD1
V: TRBV7-8
size: -
J: TRBJ1-2
CDR3: CASSPQDRALSGYTF
DNA: TGTGCCAGCAGCCCACAAGACAGGGCTCTATCTGGCTACACCTTC

D: -
V: TRBV2
size: -
J: TRBJ1-5
CDR3: CASSGISVLTDQPQHF
DNA: TGTGCCAGCAGTGGCATTTCGGTGTTAACGGATCAGCCCCAGCATTTT

D: -
V: TRBV4-2
size: -
J: TRBJ1-1
CDR3: CASSQDRVAFF
DNA: TGTGCCAGCAGCCAAGATCGTGTTGCTTTCTTT

D: TRBD1
V: TRBV7-2
size: -
J: TRBJ2-1
CDR3: CASSFRQGEHEQFF
DNA: TGTGCCAGCAGCTTCCGACAGGGTGAGCATGAGCAGTTCTTC

D: TRBD1
V: TRBV5-6
size: -
J: TRBJ1-1
CDR3: CASSLGQGALYMNTEAFF
DNA: TGTGCCAGCAGCCTTGGACAGGGAGCTTTATATATGAACACTGAAGCTTTCTTT

D: -
V: TRBV11-2
size: -
J: TRBJ2-1
CDR3: CASSLKPSLSEQFF
DNA: TGTGCCAGCAGCTTAAAGCCTTCCCTGAGTGAGCAGTTCTTC

D: TRBD1
V: TRBV28
size: few
J: TRBJ2-7
CDR3: CASSISTGGVGEQYF
DNA: TGTGCCAGCAGTATTTCGACAGGGGGTGTGGGCGAGCAGTACTTC

D: TRBD2
V: TRBV15
size: -
J: TRBJ2-3
CDR3: CATSPGEGPDTQYF
DNA: TGTGCCACCAGTCCCGGGGAGGGGCCAGATACGCAGTATTTT

D: TRBD2
V: TRBV19
size: -
J: TRBJ2-1
CDR3: CASSVKRGGNYNEQFF
DNA: TGTGCCAGTAGTGTGAAGCGGGGGGGAAACTACAATGAGCAGTTCTTC

D: TRBD2
V: TRBV19
size: few
J: TRBJ2-5
CDR3: CASSPSSGGGETQYF
DNA: TGTGCCAGTAGCCCGTCTAGCGGGGGGGGAGAGACCCAGTACTTC

D: -
V: TRBV6-5
size: -
J: TRBJ1-2
CDR3: CASSYSRDSSYGYTF
DNA: TGTGCCAGCAGTTACTCCCGGGACTCTTCCTATGGCTACACCTTC

D: TRBD1
V: TRBV6-1
size: -
J: TRBJ2-3
CDR3: CASSDMGRGRIDTQYF
DNA: TGTGCCAGCAGTGATATGGGCAGGGGGCGCATAGATACGCAGTATTTT

D: TRBD1
V: TRBV27
size: -
J: TRBJ1-1
CDR3: CASNSPDRGGTEAFF
DNA: TGTGCCAGCAATTCACCCGACAGGGGAGGGACTGAAGCTTTCTTT

D: -
V: TRBV2
size: -
J: TRBJ2-5
CDR3: CASSDRSQETQYF
DNA: TGTGCCAGCAGTGACAGATCCCAAGAGACCCAGTACTTC

D: -
V: TRBV19
size: -
J: TRBJ2-3
CDR3: CASSQHTDTQYF
DNA: TGTGCCAGTAGCCAACACACAGATACGCAGTATTTT

D: TRBD1
V: TRBV29-1
size: -
J: TRBJ1-5
CDR3: CSVPGQGGGPQHF
DNA: TGCAGCGTCCCGGGACAGGGGGGAGGGCCCCAGCATTTT

D: -
V: TRBV6-1
size: -
J: TRBJ2-2
CDR3: CASSEAEGIGGELFF
DNA: TGTGCCAGCAGTGAAGCGGAGGGTATTGGGGGGGAGCTGTTTTTT

D: -
V: TRBV28
size: -
J: TRBJ1-1
CDR3: CASSPNKWTVNTEAFF
DNA: TGTGCCAGCAGTCCGAACAAATGGACAGTTAACACTGAAGCTTTCTTT

D: -
V: TRBV7-6
size: few
J: TRBJ2-1
CDR3: CASSSGGSVYNEQFF
DNA: TGTGCCAGCAGCTCCGGCGGGTCGGTCTACAATGAGCAGTTCTTC

D: -
V: TRBV18
size: -
J: TRBJ1-1
CDR3: CASSPPMGQDTEAFF
DNA: TGTGCCAGCTCACCACCGATGGGGCAGGACACTGAAGCTTTCTTT